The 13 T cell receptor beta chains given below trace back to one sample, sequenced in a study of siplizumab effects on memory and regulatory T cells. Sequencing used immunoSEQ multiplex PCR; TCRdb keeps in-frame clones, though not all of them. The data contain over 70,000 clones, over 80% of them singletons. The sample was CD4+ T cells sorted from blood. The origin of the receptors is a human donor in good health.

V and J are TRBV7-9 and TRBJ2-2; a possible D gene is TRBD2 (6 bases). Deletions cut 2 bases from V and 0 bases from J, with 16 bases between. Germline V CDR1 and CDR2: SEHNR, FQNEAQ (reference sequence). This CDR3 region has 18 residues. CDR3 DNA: TGTGCCAGCAGCTTAAAGACCCGTAGCGGAGCGAACACCGGGGAGCTGTTTTTT. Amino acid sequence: CASSLKTRSGANTGELFF. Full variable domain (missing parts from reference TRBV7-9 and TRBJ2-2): DTGVSQNPRHKITKRGQNVTFRCDPISEHNRLYWYRQTLGQGPEFLTYFQNEAQLEKSRLLSDRFSAERPKGSFSTLEIQRTEQGDSAMYLCASSLKTRSGANTGELFFGEGSRLTVL.

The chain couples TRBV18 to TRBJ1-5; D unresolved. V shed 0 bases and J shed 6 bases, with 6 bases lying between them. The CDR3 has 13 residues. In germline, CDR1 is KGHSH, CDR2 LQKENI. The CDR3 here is CASSPPWGQPQHF. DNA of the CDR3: TGTGCCAGCTCACCACCGTGGGGTCAGCCCCAGCATTTT.

CDR3 sequence reads: CASSQELVDNEQFF. CDR3 nucleotides: TGTGCCAGCAGCCAAGAACTAGTCGACAATGAGCAGTTCTTC. This sequence joins TRBV4-2 and TRBJ2-1, with a tentative D call TRBD2 (5 bases). Germline CDR1 LGHNA, CDR2 YNFKEQ. The CDR3 is 14 residues long. Between the trimmed V and J ends, which lost 0 bases and 5 bases, there was a span of 8 bases.

As DNA, the CDR3 is TGCGCCAGCAGCTTATCACACCTGAACACTGAAGCTTTCTTT. Translating it yields CASSLSHLNTEAFF. The chain carries TRBV5-1 and TRBJ1-1; no clear D. Trimming stripped 2 bases from V and 0 bases from J, with 8 bases between. Germline V CDR1 and CDR2: SGHRS, YFSETQ. The CDR3 runs 14 residues.

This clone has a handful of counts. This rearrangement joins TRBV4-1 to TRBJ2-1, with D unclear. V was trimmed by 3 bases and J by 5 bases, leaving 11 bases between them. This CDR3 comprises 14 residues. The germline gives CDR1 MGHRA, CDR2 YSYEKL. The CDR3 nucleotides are TGCGCCAGCAGCCACCCCTTACCTGACAATGAGCAGTTCTTC. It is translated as CASSHPLPDNEQFF.

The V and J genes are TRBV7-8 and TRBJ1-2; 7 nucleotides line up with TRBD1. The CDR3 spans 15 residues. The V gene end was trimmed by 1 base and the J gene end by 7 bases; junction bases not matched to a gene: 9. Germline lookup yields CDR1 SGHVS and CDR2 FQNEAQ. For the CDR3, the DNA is TGTGCCAGCAGCTTAGGACCGACACGACAGGGTGGCTACACCTTC. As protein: CASSLGPTRQGGYTF.

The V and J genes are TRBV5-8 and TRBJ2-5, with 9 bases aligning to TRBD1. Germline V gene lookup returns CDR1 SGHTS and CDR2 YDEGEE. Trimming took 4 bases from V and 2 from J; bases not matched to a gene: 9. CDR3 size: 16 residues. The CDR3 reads CASSQGQGQFQETQYF. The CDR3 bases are TGTGCCAGCAGCCAAGGACAGGGGCAGTTTCAAGAGACCCAGTACTTC.

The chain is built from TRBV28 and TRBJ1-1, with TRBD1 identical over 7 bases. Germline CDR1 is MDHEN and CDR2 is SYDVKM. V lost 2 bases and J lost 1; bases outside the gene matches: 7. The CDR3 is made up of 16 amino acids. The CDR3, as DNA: TGTGCCAGCAGTTTAAGGGGAGGGGGCGAGAACACTGAAGCTTTCTTT. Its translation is CASSLRGGGENTEAFF.

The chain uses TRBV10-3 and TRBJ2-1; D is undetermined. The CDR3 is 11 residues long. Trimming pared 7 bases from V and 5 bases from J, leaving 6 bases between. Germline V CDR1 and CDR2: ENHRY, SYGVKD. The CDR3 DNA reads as TGTGCCATCAATGAAAACAATGAGCAGTTCTTC. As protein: CAINENNEQFF.

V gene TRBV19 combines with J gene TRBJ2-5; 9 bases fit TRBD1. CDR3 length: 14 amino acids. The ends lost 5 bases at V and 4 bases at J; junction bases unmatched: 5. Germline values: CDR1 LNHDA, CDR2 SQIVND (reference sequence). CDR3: CASSLTGGGETQYF. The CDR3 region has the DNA TGTGCCAGTAGTCTTACAGGGGGCGGAGAGACCCAGTACTTC.

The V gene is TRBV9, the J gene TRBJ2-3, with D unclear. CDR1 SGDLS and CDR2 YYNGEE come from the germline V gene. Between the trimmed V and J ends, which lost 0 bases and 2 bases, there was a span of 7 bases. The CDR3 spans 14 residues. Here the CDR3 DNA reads TGTGCCAGCAGCGTAGCCATTCACACAGATACGCAGTATTTT. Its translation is CASSVAIHTDTQYF. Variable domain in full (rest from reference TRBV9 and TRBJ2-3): DSGVTQTPKHLITATGQRVTLRCSPRSGDLSVYWYQQSLDQGLQFLIQYYNGEERAKGNILERFSAQQFPDLHSELNLSSLELGDSALYFCASSVAIHTDTQYFGPGTRLTVL.

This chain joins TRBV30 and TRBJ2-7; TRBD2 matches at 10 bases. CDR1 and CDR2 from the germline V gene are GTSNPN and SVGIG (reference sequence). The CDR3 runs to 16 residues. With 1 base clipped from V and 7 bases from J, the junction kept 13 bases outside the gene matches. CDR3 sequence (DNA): TGTGCCTGGAGTGGAACTAGCGGGAAAGTGCCGGGTGAGCAGTACTTC. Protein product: CAWSGTSGKVPGEQYF.

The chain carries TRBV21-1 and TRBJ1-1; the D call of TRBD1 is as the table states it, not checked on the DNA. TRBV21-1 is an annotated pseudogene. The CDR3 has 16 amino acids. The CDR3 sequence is CASSRTVRGRDTEAFF. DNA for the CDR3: TGTGCCAGCAGCAGGACGGTCAGGGGACGGGACACTGAAGCTTTCTTT.